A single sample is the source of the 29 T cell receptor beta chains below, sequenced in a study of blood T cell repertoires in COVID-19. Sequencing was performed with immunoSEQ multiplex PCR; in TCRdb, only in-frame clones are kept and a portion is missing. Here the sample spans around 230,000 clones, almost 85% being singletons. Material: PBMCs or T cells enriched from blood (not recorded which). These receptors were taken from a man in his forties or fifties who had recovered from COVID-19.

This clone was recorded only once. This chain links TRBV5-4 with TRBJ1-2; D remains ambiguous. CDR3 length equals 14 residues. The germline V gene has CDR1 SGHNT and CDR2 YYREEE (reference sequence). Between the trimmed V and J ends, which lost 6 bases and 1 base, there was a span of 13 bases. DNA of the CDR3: TGTGCCAGCAACCCGGAGAACAATAACTATGGCTACACCTTC. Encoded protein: CASNPENNNYGYTF.

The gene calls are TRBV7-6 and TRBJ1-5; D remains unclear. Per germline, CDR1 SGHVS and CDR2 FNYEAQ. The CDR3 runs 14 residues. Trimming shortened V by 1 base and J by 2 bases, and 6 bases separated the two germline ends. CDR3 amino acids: CASSLGGGNQPQHF. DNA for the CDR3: TGTGCCAGCAGCTTAGGGGGAGGCAATCAGCCCCAGCATTTT.

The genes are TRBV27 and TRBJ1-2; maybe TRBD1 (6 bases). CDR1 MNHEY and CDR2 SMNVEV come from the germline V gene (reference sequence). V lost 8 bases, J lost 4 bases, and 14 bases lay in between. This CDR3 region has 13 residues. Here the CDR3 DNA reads TGTGCCAGCGCCCGGGACACCTTCTATGGCTACACCTTC. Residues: CASARDTFYGYTF.

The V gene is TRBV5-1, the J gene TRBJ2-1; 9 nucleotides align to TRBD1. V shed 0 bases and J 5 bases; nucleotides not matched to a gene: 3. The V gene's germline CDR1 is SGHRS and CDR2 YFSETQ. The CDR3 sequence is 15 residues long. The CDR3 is CASSLAGQGHNEQFF. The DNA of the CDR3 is TGCGCCAGCAGCTTGGCGGGACAGGGCCACAATGAGCAGTTCTTC.

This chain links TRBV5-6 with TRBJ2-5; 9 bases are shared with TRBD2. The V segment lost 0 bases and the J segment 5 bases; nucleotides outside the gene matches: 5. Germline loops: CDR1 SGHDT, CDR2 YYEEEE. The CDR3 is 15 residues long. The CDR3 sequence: CASSLVAGDRETQYF. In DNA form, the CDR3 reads TGTGCCAGCAGCTTGGTAGCGGGAGACCGGGAGACCCAGTACTTC.

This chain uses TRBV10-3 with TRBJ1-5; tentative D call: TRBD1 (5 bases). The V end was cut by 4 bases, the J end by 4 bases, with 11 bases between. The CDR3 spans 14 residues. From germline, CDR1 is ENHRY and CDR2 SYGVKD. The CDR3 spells CAISGQGGNQPQHF. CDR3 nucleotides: TGTGCCATCAGTGGGCAGGGTGGAAATCAGCCCCAGCATTTT.

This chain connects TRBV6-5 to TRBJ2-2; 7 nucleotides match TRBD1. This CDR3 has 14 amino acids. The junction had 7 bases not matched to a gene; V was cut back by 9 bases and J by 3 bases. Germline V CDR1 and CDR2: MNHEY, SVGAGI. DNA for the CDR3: TGTGCCAGTCAGGGGGATCGGGACACCGGGGAGCTGTTTTTT. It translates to CASQGDRDTGELFF.

The CDR3 DNA follows: TGTGCCAGCCTGCCTCGGGTTAACACTGAAGCTTTCTTT. This codes for CASLPRVNTEAFF. The chain is built from TRBV12-3 or TRBV12-4 and TRBJ1-1; D is unresolved. V gave up 8 bases and J gave up 2 bases, with 12 bases separating them. The CDR3 spans 13 residues.

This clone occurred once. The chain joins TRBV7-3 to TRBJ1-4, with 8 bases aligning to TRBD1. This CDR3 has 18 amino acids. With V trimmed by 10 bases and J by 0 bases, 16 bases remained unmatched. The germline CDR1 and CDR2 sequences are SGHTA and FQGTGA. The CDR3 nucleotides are TGTGCCAAAATCGGAATGGGGACAGGCCCCGCAACTAATGAAAAACTGTTTTTT. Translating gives CAKIGMGTGPATNEKLFF.

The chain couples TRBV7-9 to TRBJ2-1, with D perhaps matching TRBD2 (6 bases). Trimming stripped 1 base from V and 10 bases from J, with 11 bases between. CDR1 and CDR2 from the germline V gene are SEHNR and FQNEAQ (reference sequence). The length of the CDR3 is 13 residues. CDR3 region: CASSLVVGGEQFF. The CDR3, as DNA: TGTGCCAGCAGCTTAGTGGTTGGAGGGGAGCAGTTCTTC.

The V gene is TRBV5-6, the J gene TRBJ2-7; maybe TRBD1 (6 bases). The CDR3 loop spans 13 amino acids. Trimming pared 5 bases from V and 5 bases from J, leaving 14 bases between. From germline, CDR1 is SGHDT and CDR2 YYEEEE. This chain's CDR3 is CASSYDRTDEQYF. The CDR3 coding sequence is TGTGCCAGCAGTTACGACAGGACGGACGAGCAGTACTTC.

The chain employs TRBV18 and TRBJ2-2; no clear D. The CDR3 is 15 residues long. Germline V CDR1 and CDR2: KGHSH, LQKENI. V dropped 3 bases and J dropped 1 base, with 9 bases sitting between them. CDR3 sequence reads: CASSPSLMNTGELFF. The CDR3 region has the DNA TGTGCCAGCTCACCTAGTTTGATGAACACCGGGGAGCTGTTTTTT.

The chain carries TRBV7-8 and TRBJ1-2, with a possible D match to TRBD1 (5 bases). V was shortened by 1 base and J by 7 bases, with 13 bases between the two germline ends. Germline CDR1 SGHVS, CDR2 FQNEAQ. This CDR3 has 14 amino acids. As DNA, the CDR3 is TGTGCCAGCAGCTTAGATGCAGGGTCGCTTGGCTACACCTTC. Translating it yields CASSLDAGSLGYTF.

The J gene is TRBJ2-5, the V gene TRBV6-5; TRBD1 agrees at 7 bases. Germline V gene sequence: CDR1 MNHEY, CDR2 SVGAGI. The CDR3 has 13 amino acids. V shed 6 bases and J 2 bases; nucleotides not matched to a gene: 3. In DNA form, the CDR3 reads TGTGCCAGCAGGGGGACAGTACAAGAGACCCAGTACTTC. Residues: CASRGTVQETQYF.

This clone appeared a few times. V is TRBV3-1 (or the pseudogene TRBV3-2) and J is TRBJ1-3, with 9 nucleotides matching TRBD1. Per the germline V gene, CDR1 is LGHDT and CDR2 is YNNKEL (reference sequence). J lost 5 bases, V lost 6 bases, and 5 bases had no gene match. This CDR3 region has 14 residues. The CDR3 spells CASRDGTGRNTIYF. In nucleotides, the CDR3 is TGTGCCAGCAGGGACGGGACAGGGAGAAACACCATATATTTT.

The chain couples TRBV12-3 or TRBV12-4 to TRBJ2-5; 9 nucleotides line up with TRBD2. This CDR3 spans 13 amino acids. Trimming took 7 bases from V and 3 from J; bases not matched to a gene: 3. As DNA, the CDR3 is TGTGCCAGCAAGGCTAGCGGGGAAGAGACCCAGTACTTC. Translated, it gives CASKASGEETQYF.

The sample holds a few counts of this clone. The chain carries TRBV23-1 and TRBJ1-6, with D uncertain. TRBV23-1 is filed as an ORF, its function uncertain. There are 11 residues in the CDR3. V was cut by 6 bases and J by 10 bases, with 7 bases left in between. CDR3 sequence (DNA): TGCGCCAGCAGGGAGGACTCACCCCTCCACTTT. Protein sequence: CASREDSPLHF.

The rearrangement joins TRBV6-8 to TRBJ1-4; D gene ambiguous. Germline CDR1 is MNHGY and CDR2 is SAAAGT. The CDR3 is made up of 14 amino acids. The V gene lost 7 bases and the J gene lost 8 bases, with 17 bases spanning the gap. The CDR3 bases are TGTGCCAGCACACCAGGAGGGCGACGGGAAAAACTGTTTTTT. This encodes CASTPGGRREKLFF.

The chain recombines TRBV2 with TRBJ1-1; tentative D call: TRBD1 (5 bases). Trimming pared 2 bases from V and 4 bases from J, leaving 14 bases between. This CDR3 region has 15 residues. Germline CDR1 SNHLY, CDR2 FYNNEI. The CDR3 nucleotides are TGTGCCAGCAGTGAATCTGTAGGGGAGGCCACTGAAGCTTTCTTT. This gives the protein CASSESVGEATEAFF.

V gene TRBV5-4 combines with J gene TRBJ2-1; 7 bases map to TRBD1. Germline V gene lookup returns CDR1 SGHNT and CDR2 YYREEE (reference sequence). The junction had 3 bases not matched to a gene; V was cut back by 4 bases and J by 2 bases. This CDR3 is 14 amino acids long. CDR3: CASSRQGAYNEQFF. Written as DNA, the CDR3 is TGTGCCAGCAGCCGACAGGGCGCCTACAATGAGCAGTTCTTC.

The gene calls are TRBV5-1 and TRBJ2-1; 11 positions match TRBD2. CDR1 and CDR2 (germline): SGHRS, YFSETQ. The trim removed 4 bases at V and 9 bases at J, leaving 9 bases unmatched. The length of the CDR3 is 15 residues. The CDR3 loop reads CASSTGTSGGTEQFF. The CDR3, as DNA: TGCGCCAGCAGCACAGGGACTAGCGGTGGTACTGAGCAGTTCTTC. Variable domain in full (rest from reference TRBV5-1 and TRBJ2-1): KAGVTQTPRYLIKTRGQQVTLSCSPISGHRSVSWYQQTPGQGLQFLFEYFSETQRNKGNFPGRFSGRQFSNSRSEMNVSTLELGDSALYLCASSTGTSGGTEQFFGPGTRLTVL.

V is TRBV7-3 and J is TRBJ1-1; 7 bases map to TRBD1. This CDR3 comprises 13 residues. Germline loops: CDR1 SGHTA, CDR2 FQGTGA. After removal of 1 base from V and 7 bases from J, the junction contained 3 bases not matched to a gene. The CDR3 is CASSLSRDSEAFF. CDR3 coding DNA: TGTGCCAGCAGCTTAAGTCGGGACAGTGAAGCTTTCTTT.

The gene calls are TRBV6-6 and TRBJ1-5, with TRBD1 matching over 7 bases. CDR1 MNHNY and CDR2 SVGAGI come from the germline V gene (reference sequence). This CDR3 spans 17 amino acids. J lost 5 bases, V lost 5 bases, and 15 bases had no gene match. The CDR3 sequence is CASSHPSDRAFDQPQHF. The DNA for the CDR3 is TGTGCCAGCAGTCACCCCTCCGACAGGGCTTTCGATCAGCCCCAGCATTTT.

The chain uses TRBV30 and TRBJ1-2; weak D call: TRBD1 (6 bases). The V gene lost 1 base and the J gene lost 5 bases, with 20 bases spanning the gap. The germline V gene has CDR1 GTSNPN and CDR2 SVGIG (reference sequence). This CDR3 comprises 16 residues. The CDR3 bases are TGTGCCTGGAGTGACTTAACAGGGTCGTTAAGTTATGGCTACACCTTC. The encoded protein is CAWSDLTGSLSYGYTF.

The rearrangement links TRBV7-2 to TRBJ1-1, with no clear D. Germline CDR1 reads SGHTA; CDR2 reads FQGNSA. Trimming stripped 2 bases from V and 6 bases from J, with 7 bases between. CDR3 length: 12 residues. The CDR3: CASSLLGSEAFF. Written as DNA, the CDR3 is TGTGCCAGCAGCTTATTGGGCTCTGAAGCTTTCTTT.

The CDR3, as DNA: TGTGCCAGCAGCTCAATTAGCGGGATAAGCACAGATACGCAGTATTTT. Translation: CASSSISGISTDTQYF. This chain links TRBV7-6 with TRBJ2-3; 8 bases map to TRBD2. CDR3 length equals 16 residues. Germline CDR1 and CDR2: SGHVS and FNYEAQ. Unmatched junction bases numbered 6, after V lost 4 bases and J lost 0 bases. Variable domain in full (rest from reference TRBV7-6 and TRBJ2-3): GAGVSQSPRYKVTKRGQDVALRCDPISGHVSLYWYRQALGQGPEFLTYFNYEAQQDKSGLPNDRFSAERPEGSISTLTIQRTEQRDSAMYRCASSSISGISTDTQYFGPGTRLTVL.

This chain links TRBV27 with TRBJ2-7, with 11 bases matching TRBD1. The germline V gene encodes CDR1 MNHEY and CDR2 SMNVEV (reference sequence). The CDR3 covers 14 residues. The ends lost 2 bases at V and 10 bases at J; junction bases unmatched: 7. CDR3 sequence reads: CASSLRTGGVLQYF. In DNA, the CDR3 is TGTGCCAGCAGTTTAAGGACAGGGGGCGTCCTACAGTACTTC.

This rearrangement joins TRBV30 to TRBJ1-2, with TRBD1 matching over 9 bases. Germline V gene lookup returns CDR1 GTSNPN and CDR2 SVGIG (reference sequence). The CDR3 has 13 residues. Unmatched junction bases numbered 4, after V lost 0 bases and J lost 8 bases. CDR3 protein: CAWSVQGQGGYTF. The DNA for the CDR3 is TGTGCCTGGAGTGTACAGGGACAGGGAGGCTACACCTTC.

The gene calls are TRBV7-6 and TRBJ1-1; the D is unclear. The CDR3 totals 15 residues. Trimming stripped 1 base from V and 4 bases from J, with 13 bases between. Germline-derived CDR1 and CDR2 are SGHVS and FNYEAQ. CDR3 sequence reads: CASSLEAGGSTEAFF. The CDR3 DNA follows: TGTGCCAGCAGCTTAGAGGCTGGCGGCAGCACTGAAGCTTTCTTT. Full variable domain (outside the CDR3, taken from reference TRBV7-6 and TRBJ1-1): GAGVSQSPRYKVTKRGQDVALRCDPISGHVSLYWYRQALGQGPEFLTYFNYEAQQDKSGLPNDRFSAERPEGSISTLTIQRTEQRDSAMYRCASSLEAGGSTEAFFGQGTRLTVV.